This T cell receptor beta chain was profiled in a study of CD8 T cells in Susac syndrome. V lost 3 bases and J 8 bases, leaving 5 bases between the germline ends. There are 12 residues in the CDR3. CDR1 is MNHEY, CDR2 SMNVEV, per germline (reference sequence). Reverse transcription of about 0.45 to 1 ug RNA was performed with random hexamers. MiXCR, run by TCRdb on the immunoSEQ multiplex PCR reads, gives a single entry per CDR3 protein. The sample consists of over 200,000 distinct CDR3 sequences, more than 85% of them appearing once. The J gene is TRBJ1-6, the V gene TRBV27; D gene ambiguous. This clonotype was sampled from a human donor with multiple sclerosis. Sequencing was carried out using CD4+ T cells from PBMCs. The CDR3 DNA reads as TGTGCCAGCAGTTTTCCCCATTCACCCCTCCACTTT. Translation: CASSFPHSPLHF.